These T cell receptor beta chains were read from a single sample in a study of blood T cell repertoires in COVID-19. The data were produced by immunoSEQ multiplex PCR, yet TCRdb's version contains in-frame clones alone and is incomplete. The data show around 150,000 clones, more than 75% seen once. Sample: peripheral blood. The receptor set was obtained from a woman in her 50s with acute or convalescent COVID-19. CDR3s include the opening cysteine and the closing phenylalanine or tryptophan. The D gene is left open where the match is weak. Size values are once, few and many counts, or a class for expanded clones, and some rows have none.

CASSFGPLGGSTEAFF | TGCGCCAGCAGCTTCGGCCCCCTTGGTGGGAGCACTGAAGCTTTCTTT | TRBJ1-1 | TRBV5-1 | . | 16 | .
CASSRGQGNTEAFF | TGTGCCAGCAGCCGAGGACAGGGGAACACTGAAGCTTTCTTT | TRBJ1-1 | TRBV9 | . | 14 | TRBD1
CASSFEGGISPLHF | TGTGCCAGCAGTTTCGAAGGGGGCATTTCACCCCTCCACTTT | TRBJ1-6 | TRBV28 | . | 14 | TRBD1
CASSQNRSTEMNTEAFF | TGCGCCAGCAGCCAAAACCGATCGACAGAGATGAACACTGAAGCTTTCTTT | TRBJ1-1 | TRBV23-1 | . | 17 | .
CAWSEGLAADTQYF | TGTGCCTGGAGTGAGGGACTAGCAGCAGATACGCAGTATTTT | TRBJ2-3 | TRBV30 | . | 14 | TRBD2
CASSDSLRDTEAFF | TGTGCCAGCAGTGACAGTCTCCGGGACACTGAAGCTTTCTTT | TRBJ1-1 | TRBV6-6 | . | 14 | .
CASSPWTGGIGELFF | TGTGCCAGCAGCCCTTGGACAGGGGGCATCGGGGAGCTGTTTTTT | TRBJ2-2 | TRBV7-9 | . | 15 | TRBD1
CASSFSGGPQETQYF | TGTGCCAGCAGTTTTAGCGGGGGGCCCCAAGAGACCCAGTACTTC | TRBJ2-5 | TRBV7-3 | few | 15 | TRBD2
CATVRGLELFF | TGTGCCACCGTCAGGGGTTTGGAACTGTTTTTT | TRBJ1-4 | TRBV24-1 | . | 11 | .
CASSLDRVDTGELFF | TGCGCCAGCAGCTTGGACAGGGTCGACACCGGGGAGCTGTTTTTT | TRBJ2-2 | TRBV5-1 | . | 15 | .
CSVVPTDSEAFF | TGCAGCGTTGTCCCTACCGACAGTGAAGCTTTCTTT | TRBJ1-1 | TRBV29-1 | . | 12 | .
CASSVDQGSYNEQFF | TGTGCCAGCAGCGTAGATCAGGGCTCCTACAATGAGCAGTTCTTC | TRBJ2-1 | TRBV9 | . | 15 | .
CAISDPGQFRDGYTF | TGTGCCATCAGTGACCCTGGACAGTTCCGAGATGGCTACACCTTC | TRBJ1-2 | TRBV10-3 | few | 15 | .
CASSPQGLEQFF | TGTGCCAGCTCACCCCAGGGGTTGGAGCAGTTCTTC | TRBJ2-1 | TRBV18 | . | 12 | .
CASKPGQITDTQYF | TGTGCCAGCAAACCCGGACAGATCACAGATACGCAGTATTTT | TRBJ2-3 | TRBV2 | . | 14 | .
CASGTSYEQYF | TGTGCTAGTGGTACATCCTACGAGCAGTACTTC | TRBJ2-7 | TRBV12-5 | . | 11 | .
CASSYSGRGNTIYF | TGTGCCAGCAGTTATAGTGGACGAGGGAACACCATATATTTT | TRBJ1-3 | TRBV6-2/TRBV6-3 | . | 14 | .
CASSQKGLAGTGELFF | TGTGCCAGCAGCCAGAAGGGACTAGCGGGCACCGGGGAGCTGTTTTTT | TRBJ2-2 | TRBV4-2 | . | 16 | TRBD2
CASSDTGRTIYF | TGTGCCAGCAGTGATACAGGGCGCACCATATATTTT | TRBJ1-3 | TRBV28 | . | 12 | .
CASSKGQAGSSYNEQFF | TGTGCCAGCAGCAAAGGACAGGCGGGAAGCTCCTACAATGAGCAGTTCTTC | TRBJ2-1 | TRBV5-4 | . | 17 | .
CASSQPGFAGLGPGELFF | TGCGCCAGCAGCCAACCCGGGTTCGCCGGACTAGGGCCCGGGGAGCTGTTTTTT | TRBJ2-2 | TRBV4-3 | . | 18 | TRBD2
CAISEPGQGGTEAFF | TGTGCCATCAGTGAGCCTGGACAGGGTGGAACTGAAGCTTTCTTT | TRBJ1-1 | TRBV10-3 | . | 15 | TRBD1
CASSEVIYGYTF | TGTGCCAGCAGTGAAGTTATCTATGGCTACACCTTC | TRBJ1-2 | TRBV2 | . | 12 | .
CASSPPGGNEQFF | TGTGCCAGCTCACCCCCGGGGGGCAATGAGCAGTTCTTC | TRBJ2-1 | TRBV18 | . | 13 | TRBD2
CASSPGTGRYEQYF | TGTGCCAGCAGTCCAGGGACAGGCCGATACGAGCAGTACTTC | TRBJ2-7 | TRBV28 | . | 14 | TRBD1
CATSRAVTDTQYF | TGTGCCACCAGCAGAGCCGTAACAGATACGCAGTATTTT | TRBJ2-3 | TRBV15 | . | 13 | .
CASSQDPGIGNQPQHF | TGCGCCAGCAGCCAAGATCCAGGGATCGGCAATCAGCCCCAGCATTTT | TRBJ1-5 | TRBV4-1 | . | 16 | .
CASQGASYEQYF | TGTGCCAGCCAGGGGGCGTCCTACGAGCAGTACTTC | TRBJ2-7 | TRBV12-3/TRBV12-4 | . | 12 | TRBD1
CASSVRGRGTEAFF | TGTGCCAGCAGCGTCAGGGGGCGAGGCACTGAAGCTTTCTTT | TRBJ1-1 | TRBV11-2 | . | 14 | TRBD1
CASSRGLAGDHEQYF | TGTGCCAGCAGCAGGGGACTAGCGGGAGACCACGAGCAGTACTTC | TRBJ2-7 | TRBV7-7 | once | 15 | TRBD2
CASSLGPGQNQPQHF | TGTGCCAGCAGTTTAGGACCGGGACAAAATCAGCCCCAGCATTTT | TRBJ1-5 | TRBV28 | few | 15 | .
CASSDAGPRVNTEAFF | TGTGCCAGTTCCGACGCGGGCCCCCGGGTGAACACTGAAGCTTTCTTT | TRBJ1-1 | TRBV19 | . | 16 | .
CSPSYGYTF | TGCAGTCCCTCGTATGGCTACACCTTC | TRBJ1-2 | TRBV20-1 | . | 9 | .
CASSTAGQGSYNEQFF | TGTGCCAGTAGTACCGCGGGACAGGGGTCATACAATGAGCAGTTCTTC | TRBJ2-1 | TRBV19 | . | 16 | TRBD1
CASSVTQVNTEAFF | TGCGCCAGCAGCGTGACCCAGGTGAACACTGAAGCTTTCTTT | TRBJ1-1 | TRBV5-1 | . | 14 | .
CASRQVQGPNSPLHF | TGTGCCAGTAGGCAGGTGCAGGGCCCTAATTCACCCCTCCACTTT | TRBJ1-6 | TRBV19 | . | 15 | .
CASSYSGPVNQPQHF | TGTGCCAGCAGTTACTCTGGGCCGGTCAATCAGCCCCAGCATTTT | TRBJ1-5 | TRBV6-5 | few | 15 | .
CAWQGAKGNTIYF | TGTGCCTGGCAGGGGGCTAAAGGAAACACCATATATTTT | TRBJ1-3 | TRBV30 | . | 13 | TRBD1
CASSYSYGLVNSEQYF | TGTGCCAGCAGTTACTCCTACGGACTCGTCAACTCCGAGCAGTACTTC | TRBJ2-7 | TRBV6-5 | . | 16 | .
CASSVLAGGDEQFF | TGTGCCAGCAGTGTACTAGCGGGGGGGGATGAGCAGTTCTTC | TRBJ2-1 | TRBV2 | few | 14 | TRBD2
CASSEDSSYEQYF | TGCGCCAGCAGCGAGGACAGTTCCTACGAGCAGTACTTC | TRBJ2-7 | TRBV5-1 | once | 13 | .
CASSPPRLSGNTIYF | TGTGCCAGCAGCCCCCCGCGGCTATCTGGAAACACCATATATTTT | TRBJ1-3 | TRBV6-2/TRBV6-3 | . | 15 | .
CASSPTSGGHNEQFF | TGTGCCAGCTCACCTACTAGCGGGGGCCACAATGAGCAGTTCTTC | TRBJ2-1 | TRBV18 | . | 15 | TRBD2